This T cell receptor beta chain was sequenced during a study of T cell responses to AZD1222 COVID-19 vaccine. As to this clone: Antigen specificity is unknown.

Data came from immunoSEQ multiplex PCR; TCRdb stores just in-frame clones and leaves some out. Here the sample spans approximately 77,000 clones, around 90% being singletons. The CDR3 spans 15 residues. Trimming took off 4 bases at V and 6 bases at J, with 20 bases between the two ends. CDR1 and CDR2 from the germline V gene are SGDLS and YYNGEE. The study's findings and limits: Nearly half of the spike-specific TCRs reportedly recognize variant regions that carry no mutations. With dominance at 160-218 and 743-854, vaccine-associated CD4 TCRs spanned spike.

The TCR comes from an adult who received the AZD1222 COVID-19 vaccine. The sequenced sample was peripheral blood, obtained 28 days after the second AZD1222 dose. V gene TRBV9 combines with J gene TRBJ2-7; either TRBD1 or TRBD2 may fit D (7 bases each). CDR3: CASSLSGTVAGEQYF. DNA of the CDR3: TGTGCCAGCAGCCTAAGCGGGACAGTTGCGGGCGAGCAGTACTTC. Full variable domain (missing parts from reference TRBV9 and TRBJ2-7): DSGVTQTPKHLITATGQRVTLRCSPRSGDLSVYWYQQSLDQGLQFLIQYYNGEERAKGNILERFSAQQFPDLHSELNLSSLELGDSALYFCASSLSGTVAGEQYFGPGTRLTVT.